This TCR beta chain is from a study of blood T cell repertoires in COVID-19. Study information: Whether acute or convalescent, the COVID-19 samples came from the United States, Italy and Spain. The analysed material was cDNA or gDNA that came from T cells, B-cell-depleted T cells, or PBMCs.

Germline trimming cut 0 bases from V and 0 bases from J; bases unmatched to any gene: 1. The CDR3 is 16 residues long. Germline CDR1 reads LGHNA; CDR2 reads YSLEER. Study processing details: Estimated nucleated cell counts came from reference gene primer amplification. Generated by immunoSEQ multiplex PCR, the TCRdb table keeps only in-frame clones and is missing some. V and J calls and clone size are copied from that table; D and trimming were computed from the DNA. The profile shows about 280,000 clones, 75% to 90% of them singletons. The material sequenced was peripheral blood. The rearrangement joins TRBV4-3 to TRBJ2-7, with 11 bases that match TRBD2. The TCR was taken from a woman in her seventies with COVID-19, enrolled during active disease. The CDR3 spells CASSQDSGGDSYEQYF. The DNA for the CDR3 is TGCGCCAGCAGCCAAGATAGCGGGGGGGACTCCTACGAGCAGTACTTC.